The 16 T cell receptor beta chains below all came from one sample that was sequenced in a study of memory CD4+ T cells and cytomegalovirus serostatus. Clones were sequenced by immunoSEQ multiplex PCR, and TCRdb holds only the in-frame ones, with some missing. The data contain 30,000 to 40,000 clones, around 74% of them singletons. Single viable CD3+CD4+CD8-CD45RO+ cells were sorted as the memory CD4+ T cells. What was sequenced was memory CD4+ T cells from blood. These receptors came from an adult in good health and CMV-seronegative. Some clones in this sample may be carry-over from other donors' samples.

The CDR3 DNA is TGTGCCTGGAGACTTATGGCAACATTCAATGAGCAGTTCTTC. Amino acids: CAWRLMATFNEQFF. The genes are TRBV30 and TRBJ2-1; D unresolved. V lost 3 bases and J 6 bases, leaving 15 bases between the germline ends. The germline gives CDR1 GTSNPN, CDR2 SVGIG (reference sequence). This CDR3 is built from 14 residues.

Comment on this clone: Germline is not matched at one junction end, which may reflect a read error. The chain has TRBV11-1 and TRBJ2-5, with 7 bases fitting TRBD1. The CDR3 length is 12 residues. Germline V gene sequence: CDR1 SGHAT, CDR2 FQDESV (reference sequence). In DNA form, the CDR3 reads TGTGCTAGCACGGACAGGAAAGAGACCCAGTACTTC. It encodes CASTDRKETQYF.

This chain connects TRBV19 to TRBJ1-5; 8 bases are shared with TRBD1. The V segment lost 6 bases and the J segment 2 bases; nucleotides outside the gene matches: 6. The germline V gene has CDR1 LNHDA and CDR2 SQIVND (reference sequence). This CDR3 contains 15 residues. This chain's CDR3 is CASRKGQGGNQPQHF. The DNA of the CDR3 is TGTGCCAGTAGAAAAGGACAGGGCGGCAATCAGCCCCAGCATTTT.

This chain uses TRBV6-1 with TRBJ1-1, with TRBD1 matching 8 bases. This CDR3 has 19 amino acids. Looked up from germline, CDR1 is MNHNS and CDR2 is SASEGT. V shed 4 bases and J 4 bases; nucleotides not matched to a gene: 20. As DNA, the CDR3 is TGTGCCAGCAGTGGAGTAACGACAGGGGCCAGATGGATGGGCACTGAAGCTTTCTTT. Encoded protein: CASSGVTTGARWMGTEAFF.

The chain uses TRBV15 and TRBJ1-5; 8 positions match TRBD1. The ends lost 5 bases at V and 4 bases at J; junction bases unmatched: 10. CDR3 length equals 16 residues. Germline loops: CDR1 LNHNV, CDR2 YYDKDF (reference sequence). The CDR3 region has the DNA TGTGCCACCAGCCCGCGGGGGGACAGGAGGAATCAGCCCCAGCATTTT. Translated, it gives CATSPRGDRRNQPQHF.

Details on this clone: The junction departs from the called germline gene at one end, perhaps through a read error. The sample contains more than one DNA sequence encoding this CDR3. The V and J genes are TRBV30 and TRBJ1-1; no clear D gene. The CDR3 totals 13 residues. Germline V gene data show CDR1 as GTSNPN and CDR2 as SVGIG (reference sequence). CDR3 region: CAWSVWRNTEAFF. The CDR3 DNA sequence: TGTGCCTGGAGTGTATGGCGGAACACTGAAGCCTTCTTT.

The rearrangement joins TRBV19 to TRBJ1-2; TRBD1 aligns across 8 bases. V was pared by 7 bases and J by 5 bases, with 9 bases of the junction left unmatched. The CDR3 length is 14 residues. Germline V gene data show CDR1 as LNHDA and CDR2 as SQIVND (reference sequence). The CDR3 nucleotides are TGTGCCAGTACCGACGACAGGGGAGGTTATGGCTACACCTTC. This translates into CASTDDRGGYGYTF.

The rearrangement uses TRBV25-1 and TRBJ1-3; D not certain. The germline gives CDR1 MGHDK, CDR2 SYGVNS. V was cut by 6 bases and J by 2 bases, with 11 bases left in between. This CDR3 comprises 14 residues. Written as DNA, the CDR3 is TGTGCCAGCAGGTATGGAGGGACTGGAAACACCATATATTTT. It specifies CASRYGGTGNTIYF.

CDR3 loop: CSLQGNGYTF. The CDR3 DNA sequence: TGCAGTCTACAGGGGAACGGCTACACCTTC. The genes are TRBV20-1 and TRBJ1-2; the match to TRBD1 covers 7 bases. CDR3 length: 10 amino acids. Trimming at V came to 8 bases and at J to 8 bases, leaving 5 bases not matched to a gene. CDR1 DFQATT and CDR2 SNEGSKA come from the germline V gene (reference sequence).

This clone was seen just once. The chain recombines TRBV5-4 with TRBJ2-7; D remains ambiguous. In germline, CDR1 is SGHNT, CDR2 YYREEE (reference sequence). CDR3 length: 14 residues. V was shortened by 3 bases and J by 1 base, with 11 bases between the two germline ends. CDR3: CASSSPQSSYEQYF. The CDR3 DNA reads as TGTGCCAGCAGCTCCCCCCAGTCATCCTACGAGCAGTACTTC.

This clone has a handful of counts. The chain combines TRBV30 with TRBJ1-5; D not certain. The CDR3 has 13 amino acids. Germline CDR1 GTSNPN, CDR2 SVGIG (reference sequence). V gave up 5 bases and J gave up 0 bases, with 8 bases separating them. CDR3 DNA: TGTGCCTGGGCCCCGGATAGCAATCAGCCCCAGCATTTT. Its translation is CAWAPDSNQPQHF. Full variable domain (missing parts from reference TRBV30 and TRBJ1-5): SQTIHQWPATLVQPVGSPLSLECTVEGTSNPNLYWYRQAAGRGLQLLFYSVGIGQISSEVPQNLSASRPQDRQFILSSKKLLLSDSGFYLCAWAPDSNQPQHFGDGTRLSIL.

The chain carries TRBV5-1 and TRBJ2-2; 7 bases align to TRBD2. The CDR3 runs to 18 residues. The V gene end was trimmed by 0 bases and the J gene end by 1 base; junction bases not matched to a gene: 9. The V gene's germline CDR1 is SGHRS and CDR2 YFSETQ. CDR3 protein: CASSLGLERDMNTGELFF. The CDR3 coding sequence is TGCGCCAGCAGCTTGGGGTTAGAGCGGGATATGAACACCGGGGAGCTGTTTTTT.

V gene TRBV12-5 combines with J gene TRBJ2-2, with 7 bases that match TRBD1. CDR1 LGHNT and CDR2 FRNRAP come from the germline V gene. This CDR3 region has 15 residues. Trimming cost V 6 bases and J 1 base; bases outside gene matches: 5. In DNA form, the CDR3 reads TGTGCTAGTGGGCGTGGGACAGAGAACACCGGGGAGCTGTTTTTT. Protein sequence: CASGRGTENTGELFF.

CDR3 amino acids: CASSYPRVGLPLTKNTEAFF. The CDR3 bases are TGTGCCAGCAGTTACCCACGTGTCGGGTTGCCGTTAACCAAGAACACTGAAGCTTTCTTT. J is TRBJ1-1 and V is TRBV6-7, with no clear D. TRBV6-7 is treated as an ORF (open reading frame) with a function not yet certain. CDR3 length: 20 residues. Trimming removed 2 bases at V and 1 base at J, with 26 bases between.

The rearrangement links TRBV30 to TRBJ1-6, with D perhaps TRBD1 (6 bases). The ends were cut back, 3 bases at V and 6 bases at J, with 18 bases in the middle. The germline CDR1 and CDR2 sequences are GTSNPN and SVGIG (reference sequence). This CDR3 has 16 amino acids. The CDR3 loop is CAWSAGTFNLNSPLHF. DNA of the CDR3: TGTGCCTGGAGCGCCGGGACATTCAATCTTAATTCACCCCTCCACTTT.

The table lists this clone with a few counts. The CDR3 reads CASRVDSNYGYTF. CDR3 bases: TGTGCCAGCAGGGTCGACAGTAACTATGGCTACACCTTC. The chain links TRBV28 to TRBJ1-2, with D tentatively TRBD1 (5 bases). V lost 6 bases to trimming and J lost 1 base, with 9 bases between them. The CDR3 totals 13 residues. From germline, CDR1 is MDHEN and CDR2 SYDVKM.